This is a list of T cell receptor beta chains from one sample in a study of lymphopenia after photon versus proton radiotherapy. Sequencing used immunoSEQ multiplex PCR; TCRdb keeps in-frame clones, though not all of them. The sample has about 24,000 clones, more than 80% seen once. The sequenced sample was peripheral blood, obtained from a patient treated with photon-based radiotherapy. These receptors originate from a man aged 35-49 years with gastric cancer. CDR3s include the opening cysteine and the closing phenylalanine or tryptophan. D genes are given only for firm matches. Expanded clones get a size class; other rows say once, few or many, or leave the size out.

d_call cdr3_length j_call v_call clone_size cdr3_aa cdr3_nt
. 16 TRBJ1-2 TRBV18 . CASSRIGAGEAYGYTF TGTGCCAGCTCACGAATCGGGGCAGGGGAGGCCTATGGCTACACCTTC
. 13 TRBJ1-6 TRBV6-1 once CASRGLGDSPLHF TGTGCCAGCAGAGGTCTTGGGGATTCACCCCTCCACTTT
. 16 TRBJ2-2 TRBV2 . CASSELSTTNTGELFF TGTGCCAGCAGTGAACTGTCCACAACGAACACCGGGGAGCTGTTTTTT
. 11 TRBJ2-4 TRBV19 . CATRGVDIQYF TGTGCCACCCGAGGGGTTGACATTCAGTACTTC
TRBD1 14 TRBJ1-5 TRBV5-1 . CASSSGGSNQPQHF TGCGCCAGCAGCTCAGGGGGCAGCAATCAGCCCCAGCATTTT
. 12 TRBJ1-5 TRBV18 . CASSGDIGTQHF TGTGCCAGCTCGGGGGACATCGGGACCCAGCATTTT
TRBD1 15 TRBJ1-4 TRBV2 . CASSATGDGAEKLFF TGTGCCAGCAGCGCTACAGGGGATGGGGCGGAAAAACTGTTTTTT
. 15 TRBJ2-5 TRBV27 . CASSLNAGQYETQYF TGTGCCAGCAGTCTAAACGCGGGACAGTATGAGACCCAGTACTTC
. 14 TRBJ1-2 TRBV16 few CASSQILGASGYTF TGTGCCAGCAGCCAAATCCTCGGGGCGTCTGGCTACACCTTC
. 13 TRBJ1-1 TRBV5-5 once CASSLFLGYEAFF TGTGCCAGCAGCTTGTTCTTGGGGTATGAAGCTTTCTTT
. 14 TRBJ2-3 TRBV29-1 . CSVDLPQGTDTQYF TGCAGCGTTGATTTGCCTCAAGGGACAGATACGCAGTATTTT
. 14 TRBJ2-2 TRBV19 . CASSPTDGTGELFF TGTGCCAGTAGTCCCACGGATGGCACCGGGGAGCTGTTTTTT
TRBD1 13 TRBJ1-2 TRBV13 . CASSLAQGYGYTF TGTGCCAGCAGCTTAGCACAGGGGTATGGCTACACCTTC
. 14 TRBJ1-1 TRBV10-3 . CAIGRDTLNTEAFF TGTGCCATCGGGCGGGACACCTTGAACACTGAAGCTTTCTTT
TRBD1 14 TRBJ1-1 TRBV7-3 . CASSLGTANTEAFF TGTGCCAGCAGCTTAGGGACAGCGAACACTGAAGCTTTCTTT
. 13 TRBJ1-1 TRBV30 . CAWTGTANTEAFF TGTGCCTGGACCGGGACCGCGAACACTGAAGCTTTCTTT
TRBD1 14 TRBJ1-5 TRBV5-5 . CASSWTGGDQPQHF TGTGCCAGCAGCTGGACAGGGGGGGATCAGCCCCAGCATTTT
TRBD1 19 TRBJ1-6 TRBV10-1 once CASSETPGRGNTYNSPLHF TGCGCCAGCAGCGAAACCCCCGGCAGGGGGAACACCTATAATTCACCCCTCCACTTT
. 14 TRBJ2-3 TRBV5-1 . CASSYGSLADTQYF TGCGCCAGCAGTTATGGAAGTTTAGCGGATACGCAGTATTTT
. 14 TRBJ2-5 TRBV25-1 . CASSERGFQETQYF TGTGCCAGCAGTGAAAGGGGATTCCAAGAGACCCAGTACTTC
. 15 TRBJ2-1 TRBV5-6 . CASSLGRSSYNEQFF TGTGCCAGCAGCTTGGGCAGGAGCTCCTACAATGAGCAGTTCTTC
. 15 TRBJ2-7 TRBV6-5 few CASSYSSLGSYEQYF TGTGCCAGCAGTTACTCATCACTGGGTTCCTACGAGCAGTACTTC
. 16 TRBJ1-2 TRBV7-9 . CASSLGVDLRGGGYTF TGTGCCAGCAGCTTAGGGGTCGACTTAAGGGGAGGAGGCTACACCTTC
TRBD1 14 TRBJ1-1 TRBV13 . CASSLEQGATEAFF TGTGCCAGCAGCTTAGAACAGGGGGCCACTGAAGCTTTCTTT
. 14 TRBJ2-7 TRBV5-6 . CASSSGLLAYEQYF TGTGCCAGCAGCTCGGGATTACTTGCCTACGAGCAGTACTTC
TRBD1 16 TRBJ2-7 TRBV7-9 . CASSLATGQQNYEQYF TGTGCCAGCAGCTTAGCGACGGGACAGCAAAACTACGAGCAGTACTTC
. 14 TRBJ1-1 TRBV6-5 . CASSFRGWSTEAFF TGTGCCAGCAGTTTCAGGGGTTGGAGCACTGAAGCTTTCTTT
. 11 TRBJ2-5 TRBV7-7 . CASSSGLREYF TGTGCTAGCAGCTCGGGACTTCGGGAGTACTTC
TRBD2 15 TRBJ2-1 TRBV11-2 . CASRQSGGAYNEQFF TGTGCCAGCAGGCAAAGCGGGGGGGCCTACAATGAGCAGTTCTTC
. 12 TRBJ2-1 TRBV13 . CASAGRTNEQFF TGTGCCAGCGCGGGCCGGACCAATGAGCAGTTCTTC
. 13 TRBJ1-5 TRBV28 . CASSFQGYKPQHF TGTGCCAGCAGTTTTCAAGGGTATAAGCCCCAGCATTTT
. 17 TRBJ1-1 TRBV27 . CASREYWGVTMNTEAFF TGTGCCAGCAGGGAGTATTGGGGGGTTACAATGAACACTGAAGCTTTCTTT
. 12 TRBJ1-5 TRBV6-6 . CASGDLYQPQHF TGTGCCAGCGGGGATCTTTATCAGCCCCAGCATTTT
TRBD2 15 TRBJ2-3 TRBV19 once CASSTTSGGRGTQYF TGTGCCAGTAGTACGACTAGCGGGGGCCGCGGTACGCAGTATTTT
TRBD1 15 TRBJ2-3 TRBV5-4 . CASSLNRGLTDTQYF TGTGCCAGCAGCTTAAACAGGGGGTTGACAGATACGCAGTATTTT
. 13 TRBJ2-7 TRBV10-1 once CASSTGGYREQYF TGCGCCAGCAGCACTGGGGGGTACCGGGAGCAGTACTTC
. 14 TRBJ2-3 TRBV4-2 once CASSQDEGRLTQYF TGTGCCAGCAGCCAAGACGAGGGGCGCCTTACGCAGTATTTT
. 11 TRBJ2-1 TRBV5-1 . CASSLYNEQFF TGCGCCAGCAGCCTTTACAATGAGCAGTTCTTC
. 16 TRBJ1-1 TRBV5-6 . CASSPLTLGVNTEAFF TGTGCCAGCAGCCCCCTGACCCTAGGGGTGAACACTGAAGCTTTCTTT
. 14 TRBJ1-2 TRBV7-2 . CASSLADRSYGYTF TGTGCCAGCAGCTTAGCGGACAGATCCTATGGCTACACCTTC